This TCR beta chain was found in a study of blood T cell repertoires in COVID-19. Study information: Samples taken during acute and convalescent COVID-19 were collected in the United States, Italy and Spain. Sample material is recorded as cDNA or gDNA derived from T cells, B-cell-depleted T cells, or PBMCs.

Trimming pared 2 bases from V and 0 bases from J, leaving 14 bases between. This CDR3 has 16 residues. The germline CDR1 and CDR2 sequences are SGHRS and YFSETQ. Original processing methods: Nucleated cell counts were estimated from reference gene primer amplification. Using immunoSEQ multiplex PCR, the repertoire was profiled, and TCRdb retains in-frame clones only, with some absent. The DNA gave D and trimming, while V, J and clone size come from that table. The sample yields more than 50,000 clones, roughly 68% seen once. This rearrangement joins TRBV5-1 to TRBJ1-2; D is undetermined. Sequenced input: peripheral blood. The receptor was derived from a woman older than 75 with acute or convalescent COVID-19. Here the CDR3 reads CASSLLGGGANYGYTF. The CDR3 DNA follows: TGCGCCAGCAGCTTACTCGGCGGAGGAGCTAACTATGGCTACACCTTC.